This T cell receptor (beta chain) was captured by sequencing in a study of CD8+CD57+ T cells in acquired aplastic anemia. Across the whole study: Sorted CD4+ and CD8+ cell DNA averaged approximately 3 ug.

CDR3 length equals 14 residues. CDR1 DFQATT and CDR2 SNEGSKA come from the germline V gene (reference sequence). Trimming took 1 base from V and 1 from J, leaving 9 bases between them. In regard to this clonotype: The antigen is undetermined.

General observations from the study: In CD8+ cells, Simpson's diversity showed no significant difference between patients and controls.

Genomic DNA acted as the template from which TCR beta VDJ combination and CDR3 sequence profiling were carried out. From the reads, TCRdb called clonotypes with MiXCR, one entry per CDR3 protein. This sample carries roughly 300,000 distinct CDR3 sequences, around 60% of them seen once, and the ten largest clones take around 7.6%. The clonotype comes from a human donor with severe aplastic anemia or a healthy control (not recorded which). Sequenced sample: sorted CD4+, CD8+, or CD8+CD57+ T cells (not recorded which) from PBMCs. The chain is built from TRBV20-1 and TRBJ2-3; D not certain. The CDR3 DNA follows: TGCAGTGCTAGAGGCGGAATCCGCACAGATACGCAGTATTTT. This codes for CSARGGIRTDTQYF.